Listed here are 19 T cell receptor beta chains from one sample, sequenced in a study of technical replicates of blood from several donors (dated by TCRdb to between 2016 and 2019). Library method: the immunoSEQ multiplex PCR assay. Sourced from immuneACCESS, this table was stored by TCRdb with only in-frame sequences that have V and J called. A share of the clones is absent; for the studies checked, an unresolved V gene accounts for under half, and the remainder has no known explanation. Present in this sample are about 75,000 clones, 97% of which were seen just once. Under 0.2% of the sample is held by the ten biggest clonotypes. The sequencing sample was made of T cells isolated from PBMCs. Receptors originate from a human donor in good health.

This clone came up once. DNA of the CDR3: TGCAGCGTTGAGAGGGAGAGTAGGGAGCAGTACTTC. Protein sequence: CSVERESREQYF. J is TRBJ2-7 and V is TRBV29-1; weak D call: TRBD2 (5 bases). This CDR3 has 12 amino acids. CDR1 is SQVTM and CDR2 is ANQGSEA in the germline V gene. Trimming shortened V by 3 bases and J by 7 bases, and 13 bases separated the two germline ends.

CDR3 loop: CASEDPGTLNSYGYTF. CDR3 nucleotides: TGTGCCAGCGAAGACCCCGGGACACTTAACTCCTATGGCTACACCTTC. The chain links TRBV2 to TRBJ1-2, with D perhaps TRBD1 (6 bases). This CDR3 region has 16 residues. Trimming removed 8 bases from V and 4 bases from J, with 23 bases in between. The germline V gene has CDR1 SNHLY and CDR2 FYNNEI.

The chain links TRBV5-6 to TRBJ1-2; a possible D gene is TRBD1 (5 bases). Germline lookup yields CDR1 SGHDT and CDR2 YYEEEE. This CDR3 has 13 amino acids. Trimming cost V 5 bases and J 4 bases, with 12 bases left between them. The CDR3 coding sequence is TGTGCCAGCAGTACCGGGGGGGTCTATGGCTACACCTTC. Translated, it gives CASSTGGVYGYTF.

The chain recombines TRBV6-5 with TRBJ1-6, with D perhaps matching TRBD1 (6 bases). Germline V CDR1 and CDR2: MNHEY, SVGAGI. The CDR3 is 13 residues long. Trimming removed 4 bases from V and 14 bases from J, with 15 bases in between. Written as DNA, the CDR3 is TGTGCCAGCAGTTCGGTTACAGGGAAGGCCCTCCACTTT. Translation: CASSSVTGKALHF.

The chain couples TRBV2 to TRBJ2-7; a possible D gene is TRBD1 (6 bases). V lost 7 bases and J 6 bases, leaving 13 bases between the germline ends. This CDR3 is built from 12 residues. CDR1 SNHLY and CDR2 FYNNEI come from the germline V gene. The CDR3 here is CASNRDPGEQYF. The CDR3 nucleotides read TGTGCCAGCAACAGGGACCCGGGCGAGCAGTACTTC.

This rearrangement joins TRBV5-1 to TRBJ2-5, with D maybe TRBD2 (5 bases). This CDR3 is built from 15 residues. Germline-derived CDR1 and CDR2 are SGHRS and YFSETQ. V lost 3 bases to trimming and J lost 3 bases, with 15 bases between them. CDR3 amino acids: CASSWGLGGEETQYF. The CDR3 nucleotides are TGCGCCAGCAGCTGGGGTCTAGGAGGAGAAGAGACCCAGTACTTC.

This rearrangement joins TRBV5-1 to TRBJ2-3; TRBD2 aligns across 11 bases. V lost 1 base, J lost 0 bases, and 1 base stayed unmatched. The CDR3 extends over 16 amino acids. The germline V gene encodes CDR1 SGHRS and CDR2 YFSETQ. CDR3 loop: CASSLTSGGSTDTQYF. CDR3 in DNA: TGCGCCAGCAGCTTGACTAGCGGGGGTAGCACAGATACGCAGTATTTT.

The rearrangement joins TRBV9 to TRBJ2-7; TRBD1 matches 12 bases. Germline V gene sequence: CDR1 SGDLS, CDR2 YYNGEE. The CDR3 loop spans 15 amino acids. V shed 3 bases, J shed 4 bases, and the junction held 5 bases outside the gene matches. CDR3 in DNA: TGTGCCAGCAGCGCCGGGACAGGGGGCGCGTACGAGCAGTACTTC. Translated, it gives CASSAGTGGAYEQYF.

As DNA, the CDR3 is TGTGCCAGCAGCTCCCTTACAGTCTTTGGAAACACCATATATTTT. This gives the protein CASSSLTVFGNTIYF. This chain uses TRBV5-6 with TRBJ1-3; D call uncertain. CDR1 SGHDT and CDR2 YYEEEE come from the germline V gene. Trimming stripped 3 bases from V and 3 bases from J, with 13 bases between. The CDR3 loop spans 15 amino acids.

V and J are TRBV28 and TRBJ2-6; TRBD1 agrees at 7 bases. The V and J ends lost 6 bases and 0 bases, in that order; junction bases with no gene match: 8. CDR3 length: 17 residues. Germline CDR1 reads MDHEN; CDR2 reads SYDVKM. The DNA for the CDR3 is TGTGCCAGCAGCTCCGGACAGGTCTCCTCTGGGGCCAACGTCCTGACTTTC. It encodes CASSSGQVSSGANVLTF.

V is TRBV6-5 and J is TRBJ2-5; 8 bases line up with TRBD1. The CDR3 length is 13 residues. Germline CDR1 and CDR2: MNHEY and SVGAGI. J lost 4 bases, V lost 6 bases, and 4 bases had no gene match. The chain's CDR3 is CASRAGGRETQYF. The DNA of the CDR3 is TGTGCCAGCAGAGCAGGGGGCCGAGAGACCCAGTACTTC.

The chain links TRBV15 to TRBJ2-5; D remains ambiguous. The V end lost 0 bases, the J end lost 6 bases, and 11 bases lay between the germline ends. This CDR3 has 14 amino acids. Germline CDR1 reads LNHNV; CDR2 reads YYDKDF (reference sequence). CDR3 residues: CATSRDRVMKTQYF. The CDR3 nucleotides read TGTGCCACCAGCAGAGATCGCGTAATGAAGACCCAGTACTTC.

This sequence joins TRBV29-1 and TRBJ1-1; maybe TRBD1 (6 bases). CDR3 length equals 14 residues. Trimming took 4 bases from V and 5 from J, leaving 17 bases between them. Germline V gene data show CDR1 as SQVTM and CDR2 as ANQGSEA. This CDR3 is CSVGFRGARTEAFF. In nucleotides, the CDR3 is TGCAGCGTTGGTTTTCGGGGGGCAAGGACTGAAGCTTTCTTT.

J is TRBJ2-1 and V is TRBV5-4; D is possibly TRBD2 (6 bases). The CDR3 totals 12 residues. V gave up 4 bases and J gave up 8 bases, with 10 bases separating them. CDR1 SGHNT and CDR2 YYREEE come from the germline V gene (reference sequence). The DNA of the CDR3 is TGTGCCAGCAGCCCCGGAGGGTATGAGCAGTTCTTC. Residues: CASSPGGYEQFF.

This chain joins TRBV5-6 and TRBJ1-1; D is ambiguous. Trimming took off 1 base at V and 11 bases at J, with 12 bases between the two ends. There are 12 residues in the CDR3. CDR1 and CDR2 (germline): SGHDT, YYEEEE. The CDR3 loop reads CASSLSRSGAFF. DNA for the CDR3: TGTGCCAGCAGCTTGTCCCGCTCCGGGGCTTTCTTT.

The rearrangement joins TRBV28 to TRBJ2-7, with 16 bases that match TRBD2. Per germline, CDR1 MDHEN and CDR2 SYDVKM. J was trimmed by 13 bases and V by 5 bases; bases with no gene match: 11. The CDR3 has 15 residues. CDR3 nucleotide sequence: TGTGCCAGCAGTCTCTCCCCGGGACTAGCGGGAGGGAGTTACTTC. Translating it yields CASSLSPGLAGGSYF.

The chain links TRBV6-4 to TRBJ1-4; TRBD1 might be the D (5 bases). Germline V gene sequence: CDR1 MRHNA, CDR2 SNTAGT. Trimming took 9 bases from V and 17 from J, leaving 16 bases between them. This CDR3 spans 10 amino acids. CDR3 in amino acids: CARVDSLAFF. The CDR3, as DNA: TGTGCCAGAGTTGACAGCCTTGCATTTTTT.

This chain links TRBV7-9 with TRBJ1-1; TRBD1 is a possible D gene (6 bases). Germline V CDR1 and CDR2: SEHNR, FQNEAQ (reference sequence). The CDR3 runs 15 residues. V lost 5 bases and J lost 1, with 14 bases in between. Here the CDR3 DNA reads TGTGCCAGCAGCACCCAACAGGGATGGAACACTGAAGCTTTCTTT. Translated, it gives CASSTQQGWNTEAFF.

The chain couples TRBV7-8 to TRBJ2-1; 10 bases are a match to TRBD2. Germline V CDR1 and CDR2: SGHVS, FQNEAQ. Losses at the gene ends were 1 base for V and 16 bases for J; bases not matched to a gene: 10. The length of the CDR3 is 14 residues. In nucleotides, the CDR3 is TGTGCCAGCAGCTTAGGCGCTAGCGGGGGCTCAAGTTTCTTC. Residues: CASSLGASGGSSFF.